This T cell receptor (beta chain) emerged from a study of patients and donors after allogeneic stem cell transplantation. MiXCR, applied by TCRdb to the RT-PCR reads, yields one record per CDR3 protein. This sample has tens of thousands of distinct CDR3 sequences, with around a quarter found just once. Germline loops: CDR1 MDHEN, CDR2 SYDVKM. V gave up 2 bases and J gave up 4 bases, with 20 bases separating them. The CDR3 is made up of 18 amino acids. The sample holds a few counts of this clonotype. The chain employs TRBV28 and TRBJ1-4; D perhaps matches TRBD1 (6 bases). The sequence was obtained from a human donor who was either an allogeneic HSCT recipient or a stem cell or donor lymphocyte infusion donor (not recorded which). It is not recorded whose cells these are; they may come from a transplant donor. Sequenced material: blood, either unsorted or a sorted T cell fraction (not recorded which). Here the CDR3 DNA reads TGTGCCAGCAGTTTACCCCCCCCTGAAGAAGGGGGTAATGAAAAACTGTTTTTT. Its translation: CASSLPPPEEGGNEKLFF.